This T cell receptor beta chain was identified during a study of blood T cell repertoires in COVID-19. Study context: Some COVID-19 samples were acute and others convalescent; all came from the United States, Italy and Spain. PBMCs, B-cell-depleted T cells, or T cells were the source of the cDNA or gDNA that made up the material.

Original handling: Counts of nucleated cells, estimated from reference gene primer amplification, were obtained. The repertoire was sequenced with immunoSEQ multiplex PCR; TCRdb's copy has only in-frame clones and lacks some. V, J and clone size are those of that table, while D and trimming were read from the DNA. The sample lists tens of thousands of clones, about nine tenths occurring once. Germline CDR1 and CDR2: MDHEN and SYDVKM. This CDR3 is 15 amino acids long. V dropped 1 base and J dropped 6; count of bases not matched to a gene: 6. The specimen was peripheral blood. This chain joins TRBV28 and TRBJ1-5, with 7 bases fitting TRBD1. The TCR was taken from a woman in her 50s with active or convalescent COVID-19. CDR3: CASSLSGGRLQPQHF. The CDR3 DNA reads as TGTGCCAGCAGTTTATCAGGGGGTAGGCTTCAGCCCCAGCATTTT.